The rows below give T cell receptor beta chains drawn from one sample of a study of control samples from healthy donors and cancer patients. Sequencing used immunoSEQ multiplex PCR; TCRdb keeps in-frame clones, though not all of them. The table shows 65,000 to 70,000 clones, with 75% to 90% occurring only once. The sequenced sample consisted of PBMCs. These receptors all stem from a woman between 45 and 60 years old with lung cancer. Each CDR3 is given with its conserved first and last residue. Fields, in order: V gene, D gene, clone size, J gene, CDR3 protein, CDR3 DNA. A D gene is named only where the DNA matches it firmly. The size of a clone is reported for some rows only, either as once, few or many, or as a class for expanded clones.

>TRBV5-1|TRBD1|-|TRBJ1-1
CASSPRTGNTEAFF
TGCGCCAGCAGCCCCAGGACAGGGAACACTGAAGCTTTCTTT
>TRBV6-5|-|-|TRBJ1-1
CASSYSFSGDGEAFF
TGTGCCAGCAGTTACTCGTTCTCGGGGGACGGTGAAGCTTTCTTT
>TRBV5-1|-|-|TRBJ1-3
CASSLGTGSGNTIYF
TGCGCCAGCAGCTTGGGCACAGGCTCTGGAAACACCATATATTTT
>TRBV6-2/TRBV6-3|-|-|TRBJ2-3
CASSWRGLSDTQYF
TGTGCCAGCAGCTGGAGGGGACTCTCAGATACGCAGTATTTT
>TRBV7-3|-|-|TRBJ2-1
CASSASLSNEQFF
TGTGCCAGCAGCGCGAGTTTAAGCAATGAGCAGTTCTTC
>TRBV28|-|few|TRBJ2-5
CASRPGVQETQYF
TGTGCCAGCCGGCCCGGGGTGCAAGAGACCCAGTACTTC
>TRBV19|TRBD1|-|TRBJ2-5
CASSRQGETQYF
TGTGCCAGTAGTAGACAGGGAGAGACCCAGTACTTC
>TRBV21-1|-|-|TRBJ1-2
CASSKSTGSNYGYTF
TGTGCCAGCAGCAAATCGACAGGGTCTAACTATGGCTACACCTTC
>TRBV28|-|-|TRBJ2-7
CASSLGEYEQYF
TGTGCCAGCAGTTTAGGGGAATACGAGCAGTACTTC
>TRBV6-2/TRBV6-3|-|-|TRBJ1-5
CASSYPYNQPQHF
TGTGCCAGCAGTTACCCTTATAATCAGCCCCAGCATTTT
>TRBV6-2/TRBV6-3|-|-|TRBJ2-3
CASSFSPKDSFTDTQYF
TGTGCCAGCAGTTTCTCCCCGAAGGACTCGTTCACAGATACGCAGTATTTT
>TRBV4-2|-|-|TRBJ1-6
CASSQDRTYPSPLHF
TGTGCCAGCAGCCAAGATAGGACATACCCTTCACCCCTCCACTTT
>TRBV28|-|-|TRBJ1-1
CASRNRITNTEAFF
TGTGCCAGCAGAAACAGGATAACGAACACTGAAGCTTTCTTT
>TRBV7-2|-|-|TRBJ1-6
CASEIQIGSPLHF
TGTGCCAGCGAAATCCAGATCGGTTCACCCCTCCACTTT
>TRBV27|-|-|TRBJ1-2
CASRQGRFSQGYTF
TGTGCCAGCCGGCAAGGCAGGTTCTCTCAGGGCTACACCTTC
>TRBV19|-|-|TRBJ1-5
CASNPRLGASQPQHF
TGTGCCAGTAACCCCCGTTTAGGGGCTTCCCAGCCCCAGCATTTT
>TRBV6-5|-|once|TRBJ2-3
CASHRRQGTDTQYF
TGTGCCAGTCATCGCCGACAGGGCACAGATACGCAGTATTTT
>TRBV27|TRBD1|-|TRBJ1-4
CASSNMGQINEKLFF
TGTGCCAGCAGTAACATGGGACAGATTAATGAAAAACTGTTTTTT
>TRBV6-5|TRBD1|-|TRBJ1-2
CASSYALDRVDGYTF
TGTGCCAGCAGTTACGCTTTGGACAGGGTGGATGGCTACACCTTC
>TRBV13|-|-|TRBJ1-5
CASGFHKDSNQPQHF
TGTGCCAGCGGCTTTCATAAAGATAGCAATCAGCCCCAGCATTTT
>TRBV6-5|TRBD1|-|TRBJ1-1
CASSSGQARDTEAFF
TGTGCCAGCAGTTCCGGACAGGCCCGGGACACTGAAGCTTTCTTT
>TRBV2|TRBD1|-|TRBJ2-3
CASYAGGGTDTQYF
TGTGCCAGCTACGCAGGGGGCGGCACAGATACGCAGTATTTT
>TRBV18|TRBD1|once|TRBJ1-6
CASSPETGAHSPLHF
TGTGCCAGCTCACCAGAGACAGGGGCACACTCACCCCTCCACTTT
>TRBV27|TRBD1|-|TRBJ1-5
CASSQTGVGQPQHF
TGTGCCAGCAGCCAAACAGGGGTAGGTCAGCCCCAGCATTTT
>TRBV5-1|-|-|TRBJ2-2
CASSLSREGGELFF
TGCGCCAGCAGCTTGTCCCGGGAAGGCGGGGAGCTGTTTTTT
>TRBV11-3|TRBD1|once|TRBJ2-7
CASSSPGQGAYEQYF
TGTGCCAGCAGCTCGCCGGGACAGGGGGCGTACGAGCAGTACTTC
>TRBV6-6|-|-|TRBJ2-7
CASLGAYEQYF
TGTGCCAGCCTGGGGGCCTACGAGCAGTACTTC
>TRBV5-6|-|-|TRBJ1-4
CASSLDGPSTNEKLFF
TGTGCCAGCAGCTTGGATGGGCCGTCAACTAATGAAAAACTGTTTTTT
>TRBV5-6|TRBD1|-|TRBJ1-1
CASSGLQGRAEAFF
TGTGCCAGCAGCGGTCTACAGGGGAGGGCTGAAGCTTTCTTT
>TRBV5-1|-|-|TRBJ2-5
CASSLGGNQETQYF
TGCGCCAGCAGCTTAGGTGGAAACCAAGAGACCCAGTACTTC
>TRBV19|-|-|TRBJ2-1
CASTIRNEQFF
TGTGCCAGTACCATCCGGAATGAGCAGTTCTTC
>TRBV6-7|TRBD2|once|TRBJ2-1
CASSLKRGGLDEQFF
TGTGCCAGCAGCTTAAAGCGGGGGGGCCTCGATGAGCAGTTCTTC
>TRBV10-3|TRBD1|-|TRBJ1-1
CAIGNVVQGGPEAFF
TGTGCCATCGGGAACGTAGTTCAAGGGGGCCCTGAAGCTTTCTTT
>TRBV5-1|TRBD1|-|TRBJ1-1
CASSLATGVRSEAFF
TGCGCCAGCAGCTTGGCGACAGGGGTCAGATCCGAAGCTTTCTTT
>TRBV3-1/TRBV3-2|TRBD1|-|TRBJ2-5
CASSQADRGEQETQYF
TGTGCCAGCAGCCAAGCGGACAGGGGGGAACAAGAGACCCAGTACTTC
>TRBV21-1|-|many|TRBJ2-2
CANYLPRPPDTGELFF
TGTGCCAACTATTTACCAAGGCCTCCGGACACCGGGGAGCTGTTTTTT
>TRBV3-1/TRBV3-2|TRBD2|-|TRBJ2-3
CASSQAGGYTDTQYF
TGTGCCAGCAGCCAAGCGGGGGGTTACACAGATACGCAGTATTTT
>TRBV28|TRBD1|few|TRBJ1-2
CASSWERTGYGYTF
TGTGCCAGCAGTTGGGAACGGACAGGGTATGGCTACACCTTC
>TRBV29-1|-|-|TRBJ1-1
CSVGPLEGTEAFF
TGCAGCGTCGGACCCCTCGAGGGCACTGAAGCTTTCTTT
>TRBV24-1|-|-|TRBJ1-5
CATMKDSSNPQHF
TGTGCCACCATGAAAGACTCCTCGAATCCCCAGCATTTT
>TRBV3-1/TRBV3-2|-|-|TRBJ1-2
CASSQGGRWGGYTF
TGTGCCAGCAGCCAAGGGGGCCGCTGGGGTGGCTACACCTTC
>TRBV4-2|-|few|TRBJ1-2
CASSLSLNSNYGYTF
TGTGCCAGCAGCCTATCCTTAAATAGTAACTATGGCTACACCTTC
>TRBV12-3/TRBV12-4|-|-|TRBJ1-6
CASSLWGNSPLHF
TGTGCCAGCAGTTTATGGGGAAATTCACCCCTCCACTTT
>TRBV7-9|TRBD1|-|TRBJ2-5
CASSPKSGTDQETQYF
TGTGCCAGCAGCCCCAAAAGTGGGACAGACCAAGAGACCCAGTACTTC
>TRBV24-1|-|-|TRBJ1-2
CATSDFGVGNYGYTF
TGTGCCACCAGTGATTTTGGGGTGGGGAACTATGGCTACACCTTC
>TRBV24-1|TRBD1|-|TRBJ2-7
CATSESGTGTSSYEQYF
TGTGCCACCAGTGAATCCGGGACAGGCACCAGCTCCTACGAGCAGTACTTC
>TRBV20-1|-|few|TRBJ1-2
CSANPGLSYTF
TGCAGTGCCAATCCCGGTCTTAGCTACACCTTC
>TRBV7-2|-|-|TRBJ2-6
CASRSSGANVLTF
TGTGCCAGCAGATCCTCTGGGGCCAACGTCCTGACTTTC
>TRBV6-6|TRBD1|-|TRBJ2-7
CASRRRQGVYDSYEQYF
TGTGCCAGCAGACGACGACAGGGGGTTTACGACTCCTACGAGCAGTACTTC
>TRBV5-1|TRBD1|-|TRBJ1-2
CASSIGQGGGYTF
TGCGCCAGCAGCATCGGACAGGGAGGAGGCTACACCTTC
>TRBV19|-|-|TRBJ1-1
CASSITANTEAFF
TGTGCCAGTAGTATTACTGCGAACACTGAAGCTTTCTTT
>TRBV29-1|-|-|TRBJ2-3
CSVQEVTQYF
TGCAGCGTTCAGGAAGTTACGCAGTATTTT
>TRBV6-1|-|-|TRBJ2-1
CASSEARWGEQFF
TGTGCCAGCAGTGAAGCACGGTGGGGGGAGCAGTTCTTC
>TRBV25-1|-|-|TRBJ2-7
CASSEGGFTYEQYF
TGTGCCAGCAGTGAAGGGGGCTTTACCTACGAGCAGTACTTC
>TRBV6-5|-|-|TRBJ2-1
CASTPGGYNEQFF
TGTGCCAGCACCCCAGGAGGTTACAATGAGCAGTTCTTC
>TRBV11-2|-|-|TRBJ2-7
CASSLEVGGFYEQYF
TGTGCCAGCAGCTTAGAAGTTGGGGGTTTCTACGAGCAGTACTTC
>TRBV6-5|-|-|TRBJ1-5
CASSYGRNQPQHF
TGTGCCAGCAGTTACGGTAGAAATCAGCCCCAGCATTTT